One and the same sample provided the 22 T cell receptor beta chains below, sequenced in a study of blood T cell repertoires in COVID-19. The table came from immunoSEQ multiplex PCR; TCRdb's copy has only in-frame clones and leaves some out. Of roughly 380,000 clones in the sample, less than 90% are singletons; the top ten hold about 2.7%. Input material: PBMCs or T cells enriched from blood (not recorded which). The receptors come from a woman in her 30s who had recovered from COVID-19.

The CDR3 loop is CSVTDRTNTGELFF. CDR3 coding DNA: TGCAGCGTTACCGACAGGACGAACACCGGGGAGCTGTTTTTT. The chain couples TRBV29-1 to TRBJ2-2, with a possible D match to TRBD1 (6 bases). The CDR3 consists of 14 residues. Germline CDR1 and CDR2: SQVTM and ANQGSEA. The ends were cut back, 5 bases at V and 0 bases at J, with 10 bases in the middle.

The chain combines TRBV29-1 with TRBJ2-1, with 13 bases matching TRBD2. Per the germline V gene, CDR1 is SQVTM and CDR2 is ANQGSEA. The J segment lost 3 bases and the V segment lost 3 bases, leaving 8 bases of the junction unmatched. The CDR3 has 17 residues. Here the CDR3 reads CSVDGLAGVYVYNEQFF. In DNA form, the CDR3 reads TGCAGCGTTGACGGACTAGCGGGGGTCTACGTCTACAATGAGCAGTTCTTC.

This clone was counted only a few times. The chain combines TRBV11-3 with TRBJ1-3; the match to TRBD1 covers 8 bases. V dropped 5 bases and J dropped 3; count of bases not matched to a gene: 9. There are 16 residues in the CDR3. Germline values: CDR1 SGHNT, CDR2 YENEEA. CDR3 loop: CASSTGQGMDGNTIYF. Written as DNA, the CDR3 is TGTGCCAGCAGCACAGGACAGGGAATGGATGGAAACACCATATATTTT.

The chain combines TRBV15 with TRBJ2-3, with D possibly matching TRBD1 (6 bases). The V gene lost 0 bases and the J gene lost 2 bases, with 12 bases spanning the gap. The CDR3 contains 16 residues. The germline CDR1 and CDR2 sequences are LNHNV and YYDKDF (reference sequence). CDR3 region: CATSRENRVITDTQYF. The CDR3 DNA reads TGTGCCACCAGCAGAGAAAACAGGGTGATCACAGATACGCAGTATTTT.

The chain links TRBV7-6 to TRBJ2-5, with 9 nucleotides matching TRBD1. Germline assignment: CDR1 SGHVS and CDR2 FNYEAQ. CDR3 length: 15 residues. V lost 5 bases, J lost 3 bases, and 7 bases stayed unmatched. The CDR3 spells CASSQGDREEETQYF. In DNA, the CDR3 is TGTGCCAGCAGCCAAGGGGACAGGGAAGAAGAGACCCAGTACTTC.

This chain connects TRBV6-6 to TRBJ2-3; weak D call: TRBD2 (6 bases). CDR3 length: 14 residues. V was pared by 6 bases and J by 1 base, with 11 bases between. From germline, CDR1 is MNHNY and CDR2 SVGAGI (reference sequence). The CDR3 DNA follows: TGTGCCAGCAGAATGGCTAGCGGCACAGATACGCAGTATTTT. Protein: CASRMASGTDTQYF.

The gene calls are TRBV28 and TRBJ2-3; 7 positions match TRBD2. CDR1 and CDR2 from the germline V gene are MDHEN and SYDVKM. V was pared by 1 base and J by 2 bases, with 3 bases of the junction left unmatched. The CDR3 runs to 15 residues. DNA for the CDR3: TGTGCCAGCAGTTTATCGGGGGGAGTCACAGATACGCAGTATTTT. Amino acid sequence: CASSLSGGVTDTQYF.

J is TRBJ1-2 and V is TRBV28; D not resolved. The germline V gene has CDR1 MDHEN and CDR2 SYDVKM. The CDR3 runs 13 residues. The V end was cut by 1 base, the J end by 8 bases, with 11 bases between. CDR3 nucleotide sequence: TGTGCCAGCAGTTTATTCCCAACGGGAGGCTACACCTTC. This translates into CASSLFPTGGYTF.

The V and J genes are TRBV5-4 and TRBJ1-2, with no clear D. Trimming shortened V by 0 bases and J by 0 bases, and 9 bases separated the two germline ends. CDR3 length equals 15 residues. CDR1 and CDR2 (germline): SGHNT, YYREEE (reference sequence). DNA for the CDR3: TGTGCCAGCAGCTTGGGCGGCCAGACTAACTATGGCTACACCTTC. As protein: CASSLGGQTNYGYTF.

In DNA form, the CDR3 reads TGTGCCAGTCGGGATGACTCTTTATTCACAGATACGCAGTATTTT. Its protein is CASRDDSLFTDTQYF. This chain connects TRBV7-8 to TRBJ2-3; perhaps TRBD2 as D (5 bases). V lost 9 bases, J lost 2 bases, and 18 bases lay in between. This CDR3 spans 15 amino acids. Germline CDR1 and CDR2: SGHVS and FQNEAQ.

The CDR3 region is CASSIGLDSSNQPQHF. The CDR3 DNA follows: TGTGCCAGTAGTATTGGGCTAGACAGTAGCAATCAGCCCCAGCATTTT. The genes are TRBV19 and TRBJ1-5, with D possibly TRBD1 on 5 matching bases. Germline loops: CDR1 LNHDA, CDR2 SQIVND (reference sequence). V was trimmed by 3 bases and J by 0 bases, leaving 12 bases between them. This CDR3 comprises 16 residues.

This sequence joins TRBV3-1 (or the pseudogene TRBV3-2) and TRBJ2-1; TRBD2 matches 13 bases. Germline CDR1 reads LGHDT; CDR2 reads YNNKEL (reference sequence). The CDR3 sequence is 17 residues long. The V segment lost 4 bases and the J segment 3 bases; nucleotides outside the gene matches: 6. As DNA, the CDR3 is TGTGCCAGCAGCCCCGGACTAGCGGGAGCCGTCTACAATGAGCAGTTCTTC. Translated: CASSPGLAGAVYNEQFF.

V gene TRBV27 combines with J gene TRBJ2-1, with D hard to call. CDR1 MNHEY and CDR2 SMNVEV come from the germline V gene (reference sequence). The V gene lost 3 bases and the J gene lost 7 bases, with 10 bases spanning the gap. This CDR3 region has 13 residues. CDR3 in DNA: TGTGCCAGCAGTTTCACCCCCGGGAATGAGCAGTTCTTC. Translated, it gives CASSFTPGNEQFF.

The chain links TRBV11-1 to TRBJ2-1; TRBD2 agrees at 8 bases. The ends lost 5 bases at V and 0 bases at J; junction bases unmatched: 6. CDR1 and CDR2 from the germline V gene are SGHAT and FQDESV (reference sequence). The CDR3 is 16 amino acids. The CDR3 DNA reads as TGTGCCAGCAGCCGCGGCGGGGGGCCCTCCTACAATGAGCAGTTCTTC. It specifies CASSRGGGPSYNEQFF.

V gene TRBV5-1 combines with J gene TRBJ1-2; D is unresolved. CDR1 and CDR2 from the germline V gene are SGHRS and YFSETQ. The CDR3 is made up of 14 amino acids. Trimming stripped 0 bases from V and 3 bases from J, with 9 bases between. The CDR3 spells CASSLAGPDYGYTF. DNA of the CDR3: TGCGCCAGCAGCTTGGCTGGTCCGGACTATGGCTACACCTTC.

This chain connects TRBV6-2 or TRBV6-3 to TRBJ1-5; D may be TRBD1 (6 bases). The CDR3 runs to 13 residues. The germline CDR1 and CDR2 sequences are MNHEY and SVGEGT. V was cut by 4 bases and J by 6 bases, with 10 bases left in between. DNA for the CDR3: TGTGCCAGCAGTTCTACAGGGATTCAGCCCCAGCATTTT. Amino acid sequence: CASSSTGIQPQHF.

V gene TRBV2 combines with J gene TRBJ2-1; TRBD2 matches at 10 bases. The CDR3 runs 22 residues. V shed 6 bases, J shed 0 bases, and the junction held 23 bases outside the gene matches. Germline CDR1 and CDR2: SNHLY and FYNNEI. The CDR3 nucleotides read TGTGCCAGCAGACACCCGGGACTAGCGATGGAGAACGATCCTAGCTCCTACAATGAGCAGTTCTTC. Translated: CASRHPGLAMENDPSSYNEQFF.

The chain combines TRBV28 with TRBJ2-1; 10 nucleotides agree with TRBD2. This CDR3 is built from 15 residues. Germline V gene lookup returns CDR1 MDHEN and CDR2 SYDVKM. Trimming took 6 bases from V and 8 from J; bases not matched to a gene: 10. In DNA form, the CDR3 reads TGTGCCAGCAGCCAGGGACTAGCGCGGGTGGATGAGCAGTTCTTC. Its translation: CASSQGLARVDEQFF.

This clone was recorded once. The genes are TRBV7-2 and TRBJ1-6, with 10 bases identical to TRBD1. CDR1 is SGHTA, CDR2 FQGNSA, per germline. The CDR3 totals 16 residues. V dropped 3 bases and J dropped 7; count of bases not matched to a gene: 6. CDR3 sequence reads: CASSLVRGQGNSPLHF. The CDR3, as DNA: TGTGCCAGCAGCTTGGTCCGGGGACAGGGGAATTCACCCCTCCACTTT. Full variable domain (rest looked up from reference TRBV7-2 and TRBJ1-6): GAGVSQSPSNKVTEKGKDVELRCDPISGHTALYWYRQSLGQGLEFLIYFQGNSAPDKSGLPSDRFSAERTGGSVSTLTIQRTQQEDSAVYLCASSLVRGQGNSPLHFGNGTRLTVT.

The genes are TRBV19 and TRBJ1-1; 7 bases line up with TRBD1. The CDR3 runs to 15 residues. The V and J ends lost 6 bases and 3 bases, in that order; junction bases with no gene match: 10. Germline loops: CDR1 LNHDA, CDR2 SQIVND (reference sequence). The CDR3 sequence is CASREIDRDDTEAFF. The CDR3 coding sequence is TGTGCCAGTAGAGAGATTGACAGGGACGACACTGAAGCTTTCTTT.

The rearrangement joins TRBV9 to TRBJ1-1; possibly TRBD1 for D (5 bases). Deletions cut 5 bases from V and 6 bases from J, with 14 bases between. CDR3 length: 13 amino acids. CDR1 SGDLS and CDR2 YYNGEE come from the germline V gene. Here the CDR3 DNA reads TGTGCCAGCAGTTCAGGTTGGGGCGCTGAAGCTTTCTTT. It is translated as CASSSGWGAEAFF.

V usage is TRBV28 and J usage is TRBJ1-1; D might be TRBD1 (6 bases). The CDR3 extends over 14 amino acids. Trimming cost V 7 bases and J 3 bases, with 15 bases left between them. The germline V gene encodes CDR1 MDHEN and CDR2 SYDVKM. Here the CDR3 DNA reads TGTGCCAGCAAGACAGACAGGACCGACACTGAAGCTTTCTTT. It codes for CASKTDRTDTEAFF.